The rows below give T cell receptor beta chains drawn from one sample of a study of OX40 agonist ivuxolimab in advanced cancers. Method: immunoSEQ multiplex PCR; TCRdb's copy keeps in-frame clones and lacks some. The profile shows approximately 87,000 clones, approximately 88% of them singletons. The sequences come from CD4+ or CD8+ T cells sorted from blood, collected in a trial of the OX40 agonist ivuxolimab. These TCRs come from an adult with an advanced solid tumor such as melanoma, head and neck, liver or kidney cancer. CDR3s include the opening cysteine and the closing phenylalanine or tryptophan. The D gene is left open where the match is weak. Where a row states a size, it is once, few, many or the class of an expanded clone; other rows omit it.

>.|.|TRBV7-9|TRBJ1-2
CASSLEQGHGYTF
TGTGCCAGCAGCTTGGAACAGGGACATGGCTACACCTTC
>.|.|TRBV19|TRBJ1-5
CASSISGGASQPQHF
TGTGCCAGTAGTATCTCGGGGGGCGCGTCTCAGCCCCAGCATTTT
>.|.|TRBV6-6|TRBJ2-7
CASSYGRLSYEQYF
TGTGCCAGCAGTTACGGGCGTCTCTCCTACGAGCAGTACTTC
>.|.|TRBV28|TRBJ2-6
CASSFLEVAETPGANVLTF
TGTGCCAGCAGTTTTTTGGAGGTAGCTGAAACTCCTGGGGCCAACGTCCTGACTTTC
>.|TRBD1|TRBV4-1|TRBJ1-2
CASGQGDRGRNYGYTF
TGCGCCAGCGGCCAAGGGGACAGGGGGCGCAACTATGGCTACACCTTC
>.|TRBD1|TRBV6-1|TRBJ2-7
CASTRDRLDYEQYF
TGTGCCAGCACCAGGGACAGATTAGACTACGAGCAGTACTTC
>.|TRBD1|TRBV28|TRBJ1-2
CASRFRGQGAGGYTF
TGTGCCAGCAGATTCCGAGGACAGGGGGCGGGTGGCTACACCTTC
>.|TRBD2|TRBV18|TRBJ2-7
CASSGTSDFYEQYF
TGTGCCAGCTCCGGGACTAGCGATTTCTACGAGCAGTACTTC
>.|.|TRBV30|TRBJ2-2
CAWSLGAGELFF
TGTGCCTGGAGTTTGGGGGCCGGGGAGCTGTTTTTT
>.|TRBD1|TRBV6-5|TRBJ1-5
CASTTGNQPQHF
TGTGCCAGCACGACAGGGAATCAGCCCCAGCATTTT
>many|TRBD2|TRBV5-4|TRBJ2-7
CASSPGLAGGHEQYF
TGTGCCAGCAGCCCCGGACTAGCGGGAGGCCACGAGCAGTACTTC
>.|.|TRBV5-1|TRBJ2-7
CASSGTEVPEQYF
TGCGCCAGCAGCGGAACAGAGGTTCCCGAGCAGTACTTC
>once|TRBD2|TRBV2|TRBJ2-1
CASSVGLAGGNAQFF
TGTGCCAGCAGTGTGGGGCTAGCGGGAGGGAACGCGCAGTTCTTC
>.|.|TRBV30|TRBJ1-2
CAWSAGQTYGYTF
TGTGCCTGGAGTGCCGGGCAGACCTATGGCTACACCTTC
>.|.|TRBV9|TRBJ2-7
CASSPQTDSREQYF
TGTGCCAGCAGCCCACAGACAGATTCTCGGGAGCAGTACTTC
>once|TRBD1|TRBV28|TRBJ2-5
CASSSIGTGTGETQYF
TGTGCCAGCAGTTCTATAGGGACAGGGACGGGCGAGACCCAGTACTTC
>.|.|TRBV30|TRBJ2-1
CAWSRNRDFAYNEQFF
TGTGCCTGGAGCCGAAACCGGGACTTCGCCTACAATGAGCAGTTCTTC
>.|.|TRBV4-1|TRBJ1-5
CASSQVNLVGNQPQHF
TGCGCCAGCAGCCAAGTGAATTTGGTAGGCAATCAGCCCCAGCATTTT
>.|.|TRBV2|TRBJ1-2
CASSEQGYGYTF
TGTGCCAGCAGTGAACAGGGGTATGGCTACACCTTC
>.|TRBD1|TRBV6-1|TRBJ1-2
CASLGGTVYYGYTF
TGTGCCAGCCTAGGGGGGACAGTCTACTATGGCTACACCTTC
>.|TRBD2|TRBV7-2|TRBJ2-1
CASSPLAGSYNEQFF
TGTGCCAGCAGTCCCCTAGCGGGATCCTACAATGAGCAGTTCTTC
>few|.|TRBV6-1|TRBJ1-3
CASSALRGDSGNTIYF
TGTGCCAGCAGTGCCCTGCGAGGGGACTCTGGAAACACCATATATTTT
>.|TRBD1|TRBV19|TRBJ2-1
CASSRSGTGGNEQFF
TGTGCCAGTAGTAGATCCGGGACAGGGGGCAATGAGCAGTTCTTC
>.|.|TRBV28|TRBJ1-5
CASSLFMGSGNQPQHF
TGTGCCAGCAGTTTATTCATGGGTTCGGGCAATCAGCCCCAGCATTTT
>.|.|TRBV5-1|TRBJ1-4
CASSLDLKDEKLFF
TGCGCCAGCAGCTTGGATTTGAAGGATGAAAAACTGTTTTTT
>.|TRBD2|TRBV5-4|TRBJ2-2
CASSPGLAGDNTGELFF
TGTGCCAGCAGCCCAGGACTAGCGGGAGATAACACCGGGGAGCTGTTTTTT
>.|TRBD1|TRBV27|TRBJ1-1
CASSRFGQGRTEAFF
TGTGCCAGCAGTCGCTTCGGACAGGGGAGAACTGAAGCTTTCTTT
>.|TRBD2|TRBV7-9|TRBJ2-7
CASSLGTSGRAPYEQYF
TGTGCCAGCAGCCTAGGGACTAGCGGGAGGGCCCCCTACGAGCAGTACTTC
>once|.|TRBV7-9|TRBJ1-2
CASSLDRHNYGYTF
TGTGCCAGCAGCTTAGACAGACATAACTATGGCTACACCTTC
>once|.|TRBV10-3|TRBJ1-2
CAITREPNYGYTF
TGTGCCATCACGAGGGAGCCTAACTATGGCTACACCTTC
>.|.|TRBV9|TRBJ2-2
CASSVSGHPATGELFF
TGTGCCAGCAGCGTATCTGGACACCCGGCCACCGGGGAGCTGTTTTTT
>.|.|TRBV13|TRBJ1-4
CASSITGTTFGEKLFF
TGTGCCAGCAGCATTACCGGGACAACATTCGGTGAAAAACTGTTTTTT